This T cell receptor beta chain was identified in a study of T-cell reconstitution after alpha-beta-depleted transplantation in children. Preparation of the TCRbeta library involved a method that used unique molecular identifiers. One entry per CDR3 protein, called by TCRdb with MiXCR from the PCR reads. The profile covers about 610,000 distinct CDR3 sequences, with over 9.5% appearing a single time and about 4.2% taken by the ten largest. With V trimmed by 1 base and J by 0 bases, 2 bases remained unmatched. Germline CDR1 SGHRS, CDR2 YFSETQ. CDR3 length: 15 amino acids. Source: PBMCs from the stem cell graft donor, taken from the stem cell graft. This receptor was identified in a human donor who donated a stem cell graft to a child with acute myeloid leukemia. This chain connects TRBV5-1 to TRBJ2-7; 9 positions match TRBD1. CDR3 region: CASSLWTGASYEQYF. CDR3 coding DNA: TGCGCCAGCAGCTTGTGGACAGGGGCCTCCTACGAGCAGTACTTC.